This T cell receptor (beta chain) was observed in a study of shared T cell receptors in the human thymus. The assay was immunoSEQ multiplex PCR, and TCRdb's table has in-frame clones only and misses some. Counted here are about 730,000 clones, 70% to 90% occurring once; the ten biggest clones make up more than 0.01%. The CDR3 covers 16 residues. Trimming removed 4 bases from V and 4 bases from J; junction bases left unmatched: 7. Germline CDR1 is SGHRS and CDR2 is YFSETQ. This sample was shared with a second study, whose subject was human thymus T cells. This second study says: Each of the donors was a healthy Finnish infant who was undergoing open corrective cardiac surgery for congenital heart defects. From resections taken during corrective heart surgery, the thymus tissue was obtained. Both thymic and peripheral blood repertoires showed apparently biased V and J usage. Related research reported highly overlapping thymic repertoires among unrelated individuals.

This sequence joins TRBV5-1 and TRBJ2-2, with 10 bases that match TRBD1. The sequenced sample was thymocytes. The sequence came from a girl under three years old with a congenital heart defect. The CDR3, as DNA: TGCGCCAGCAGCCCAGGACAGGGGGGATTCACCGGGGAGCTGTTTTTT. Translation: CASSPGQGGFTGELFF.